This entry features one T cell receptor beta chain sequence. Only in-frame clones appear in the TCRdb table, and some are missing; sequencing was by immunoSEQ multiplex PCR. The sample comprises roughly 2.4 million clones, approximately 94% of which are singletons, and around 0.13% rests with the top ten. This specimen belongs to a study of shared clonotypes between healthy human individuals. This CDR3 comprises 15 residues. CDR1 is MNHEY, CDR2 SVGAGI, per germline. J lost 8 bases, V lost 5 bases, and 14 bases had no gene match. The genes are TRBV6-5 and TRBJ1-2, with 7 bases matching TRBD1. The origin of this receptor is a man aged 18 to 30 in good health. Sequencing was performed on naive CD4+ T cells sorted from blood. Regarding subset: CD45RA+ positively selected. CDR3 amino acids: CASSQPGTATMGYTF. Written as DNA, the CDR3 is TGTGCCAGCAGTCAACCCGGGACAGCCACTATGGGCTACACCTTC.